The 20 T cell receptor beta chains below all came from one sample that was sequenced in a study of vaccination effects on CD4 cells after COVID-19. With the ViraFEST assay, the study expanded antigen-specific CD4+ T cells using viral peptide pools, then sequenced them. Upon completion of around eleven days in culture, CD4+ T cells were isolated. Antigen specificity for these receptors is unknown. The assay was immunoSEQ multiplex PCR, and TCRdb's table has in-frame clones only and misses some. The sample records under 85,000 clones, around 74% being singletons. The source material was CD4+ T cells from PBMCs cultured with HCoV-229E spike peptides, sampled before COVID-19 vaccination. These receptors were collected from a human donor who received a COVID-19 vaccine.

This clone occurred a few times. The chain employs TRBV3-1 (or the pseudogene TRBV3-2) and TRBJ1-2; D ambiguous. Germline loops: CDR1 LGHDT, CDR2 YNNKEL (reference sequence). The CDR3 sequence is 13 residues long. V lost 4 bases and J 3 bases, leaving 9 bases between the germline ends. The CDR3, as DNA: TGTGCCAGCAGCCGGAGGGAGGACTATGGCTACACCTTC. It codes for CASSRREDYGYTF.

DNA for the CDR3: TGTGCCAGCAGTTTATCGAGGGCGACTGAAGCTTTCTTT. It translates to CASSLSRATEAFF. The rearrangement joins TRBV27 to TRBJ1-1; D unresolved. Trimming shortened V by 0 bases and J by 5 bases, and 7 bases separated the two germline ends. Germline CDR1 and CDR2: MNHEY and SMNVEV (reference sequence). The CDR3 is made up of 13 amino acids.

The gene calls are TRBV3-1 (or the pseudogene TRBV3-2) and TRBJ1-5; D unclear. The V end was cut by 4 bases, the J end by 6 bases, with 10 bases between. CDR3 length: 13 amino acids. Germline-derived CDR1 and CDR2 are LGHDT and YNNKEL (reference sequence). DNA for the CDR3: TGTGCCAGCAGCCGAGGGAAGGGTCAGCCCCAGCATTTT. Its protein product is CASSRGKGQPQHF.

Remarks on this clone: The sample holds other DNA sequences that translate to the same CDR3. The genes are TRBV5-1 and TRBJ1-1; D is possibly TRBD1 (5 bases). The CDR3 runs to 13 residues. Germline V gives CDR1 SGHRS, CDR2 YFSETQ. V lost 3 bases and J 4 bases, leaving 10 bases between the germline ends. The CDR3 DNA is TGCGCCAGCAGCTCTCAGGGTGCCACTGAAGCTTTCTTT. Translation gives CASSSQGATEAFF.

J is TRBJ1-2 and V is TRBV5-1; D unclear. Deletions cut 4 bases from V and 1 base from J, with 17 bases between. Per germline, CDR1 SGHRS and CDR2 YFSETQ. CDR3 length: 16 amino acids. CDR3 amino acids: CASSPGGFEVNYGYTF. The CDR3, as DNA: TGCGCCAGCAGCCCGGGAGGGTTCGAGGTTAACTATGGCTACACCTTC.

In its sample, this clone was seen a few times. The chain is built from TRBV7-2 and TRBJ1-5, with a possible D match to TRBD1 (5 bases). This CDR3 contains 15 residues. CDR1 is SGHTA and CDR2 is FQGNSA in the germline V gene. V was pared by 7 bases and J by 1 base, with 14 bases between. The CDR3 spells CASTPGGGSNQPQHF. The CDR3 DNA reads as TGTGCCAGCACCCCCGGGGGGGGAAGCAATCAGCCCCAGCATTTT.

This chain uses TRBV2 with TRBJ2-5, with 9 nucleotides matching TRBD2. V dropped 8 bases and J dropped 1; count of bases not matched to a gene: 17. This CDR3 is 18 amino acids long. CDR1 SNHLY and CDR2 FYNNEI come from the germline V gene. CDR3 coding DNA: TGTGCCAGCGGAGTGAGGAGGACTGCGGGGGGGCCCCAAGAGACCCAGTACTTC. Its protein product is CASGVRRTAGGPQETQYF. The complete variable domain, with remaining parts taken from reference TRBV2 and TRBJ2-5, reads EPEVTQTPSHQVTQMGQEVILRCVPISNHLYFYWYRQILGQKVEFLVSFYNNEISEKSEIFDDQFSVERPDGSNFTLKIRSTKLEDSAMYFCASGVRRTAGGPQETQYFGPGTRLLVL.

The V and J genes are TRBV5-6 and TRBJ1-6; 7 nucleotides line up with TRBD1. This CDR3 has 15 amino acids. The germline V gene has CDR1 SGHDT and CDR2 YYEEEE. J was trimmed by 6 bases and V by 1 base; bases with no gene match: 4. This chain's CDR3 is CASSLFTGANSPLHF. The CDR3 DNA reads as TGTGCCAGCAGCTTGTTCACAGGGGCTAATTCACCCCTCCACTTT.

J is TRBJ1-5 and V is TRBV7-2; D uncertain. Trimming pared 5 bases from V and 4 bases from J, leaving 6 bases between. Germline CDR1 SGHTA, CDR2 FQGNSA. CDR3 size: 12 residues. The CDR3 protein is CASSPRNQPQHF. The CDR3 DNA reads TGTGCCAGCAGCCCCAGAAATCAGCCCCAGCATTTT.

The sample holds one count of this clone. The chain recombines TRBV10-2 with TRBJ1-3; tentative D call: TRBD1 (6 bases). Per the germline V gene, CDR1 is WSHSY and CDR2 is SAAADI. Between the trimmed V and J ends, which lost 6 bases and 3 bases, there was a span of 15 bases. This CDR3 has 15 residues. Here the CDR3 DNA reads TGCGCCAGCAGGGAGACAGGAACTCTTGGAAACACCATATATTTT. Translated: CASRETGTLGNTIYF.

V and J are TRBV21-1 and TRBJ1-3; TRBD1, the D gene given by the table, was not confirmed from the DNA. TRBV21-1 is deemed a pseudogene. The CDR3 sequence is 16 residues long. The DNA of the CDR3 is TGTGCCAGCAGCAGTCACAGGGGGCCTACTGGAAACACCATATATTTT. Amino acids: CASSSHRGPTGNTIYF.

V is TRBV5-1 and J is TRBJ2-5; D is tentatively TRBD1 or TRBD2 (6 bases each). The germline V gene has CDR1 SGHRS and CDR2 YFSETQ. Trimming took 5 bases from V and 5 from J, leaving 19 bases between them. The CDR3 is made up of 15 amino acids. The CDR3 spells CASRRIGGPPETQYF. The CDR3 bases are TGCGCCAGCAGGAGGATAGGGGGGCCCCCTGAGACCCAGTACTTC.

The chain employs TRBV10-1 and TRBJ2-5; D unresolved. The germline V gene has CDR1 WNHNN and CDR2 SYGVQD (reference sequence). There are 15 residues in the CDR3. Trimming cost V 0 bases and J 1 base, with 9 bases left between them. CDR3 protein: CASSESPQPQETQYF. CDR3 in DNA: TGCGCCAGCAGTGAGTCCCCCCAACCCCAAGAGACCCAGTACTTC.

This chain connects TRBV5-5 to TRBJ2-3; 12 nucleotides align to TRBD2. J was trimmed by 3 bases and V by 2 bases; bases with no gene match: 7. CDR1 SGHKS and CDR2 YYEKEE come from the germline V gene (reference sequence). This CDR3 contains 17 residues. DNA of the CDR3: TGTGCCAGCAGCTTCCTGACTAGCGGGGGTGGTACAGATACGCAGTATTTT. This sequence encodes CASSFLTSGGGTDTQYF.

This clone was seen only once. The chain recombines TRBV19 with TRBJ2-1; D ambiguous. The ends were cut back, 9 bases at V and 9 bases at J, with 18 bases in the middle. CDR1 LNHDA and CDR2 SQIVND come from the germline V gene (reference sequence). The CDR3 runs 13 residues. The CDR3: CASLGDRWGEQFF. The CDR3 DNA follows: TGTGCCAGCCTAGGAGACCGGTGGGGTGAGCAGTTCTTC.

The chain couples TRBV14 to TRBJ1-2; a weak D match, TRBD1 (6 bases). The CDR3 runs 16 residues. Germline V lookup: CDR1 SGHDN, CDR2 FVKESK. Trimming took off 4 bases at V and 3 bases at J, with 18 bases between the two ends. The CDR3 region has the DNA TGTGCCAGCAGCCGGACGGAAAGACAGGTGCACTATGGCTACACCTTC. Protein: CASSRTERQVHYGYTF.

The V call is TRBV9, the J call TRBJ2-3; a weak D match, TRBD2 (7 bases). The ends were cut back, 0 bases at V and 0 bases at J, with 14 bases in the middle. Germline assignment: CDR1 SGDLS and CDR2 YYNGEE. CDR3 length equals 17 residues. The CDR3 sequence is CASSVGVWGGSTDTQYF. The CDR3 coding sequence is TGTGCCAGCAGCGTAGGGGTGTGGGGGGGCAGCACAGATACGCAGTATTTT. Filled out from reference TRBV9 and TRBJ2-3, the complete variable domain reads DSGVTQTPKHLITATGQRVTLRCSPRSGDLSVYWYQQSLDQGLQFLIQYYNGEERAKGNILERFSAQQFPDLHSELNLSSLELGDSALYFCASSVGVWGGSTDTQYFGPGTRLTVL.

This sequence joins TRBV12-3 or TRBV12-4 and TRBJ1-2; D remains unclear. V was clipped by 5 bases and J by 4 bases, with 11 bases between them. The CDR3 is 13 residues long. Here the CDR3 DNA reads TGTGCCAGCAGTCGGGGAGCAACCTATGGCTACACCTTC. This codes for CASSRGATYGYTF.

This sequence joins TRBV4-1 and TRBJ1-2; perhaps TRBD1 as D (6 bases). V gave up 3 bases and J gave up 5 bases, with 19 bases separating them. Per the germline V gene, CDR1 is MGHRA and CDR2 is YSYEKL. The CDR3 runs 16 residues. The CDR3 loop is CASSQVLAGTQYGYTF. The CDR3 region has the DNA TGCGCCAGCAGCCAGGTGCTGGCCGGGACACAATATGGCTACACCTTC.

The J gene is TRBJ1-1, the V gene TRBV6-5, with 7 positions matching TRBD1. CDR3 length: 14 amino acids. The V gene's germline CDR1 is MNHEY and CDR2 SVGAGI. V trimming: 7 bases; J trimming: 3 bases; junction bases outside the gene matches: 8. The CDR3: CASIQGLVDTEAFF. DNA for the CDR3: TGTGCCAGCATACAGGGGCTGGTGGACACTGAAGCTTTCTTT.